One sample yielded the 17 T cell receptor beta chains listed below, sequenced in a study of shared clonotypes between healthy human individuals (dated by TCRdb to the early 2020s). The library was produced with the immunoSEQ multiplex PCR assay. The table comes from immuneACCESS by way of TCRdb, which keeps in-frame sequences with V and J called. Part of the clones is missing from these tables; in studies checked, under half for an unresolved V gene and the rest for unknown reasons. The sample table lists under 200,000 clones, about 93% of them with a count of one. The ten largest clones take up 0.067% of the sample. Source material: naive CD4+ T cells sorted from blood. The cell subset or site label for this specimen denotes: CD45RA+ positively selected. The receptors come from a woman aged 25 to 39 in good health.

This chain joins TRBV19 and TRBJ1-5; 9 nucleotides align to TRBD1. Germline loops: CDR1 LNHDA, CDR2 SQIVND (reference sequence). The CDR3 has 15 residues. V shed 6 bases and J 4 bases; nucleotides not matched to a gene: 7. CDR3 bases: TGTGCCAGTAGACTAGGACAGGGGAGGAATCAGCCCCAGCATTTT. Protein product: CASRLGQGRNQPQHF.

The V gene is TRBV27, the J gene TRBJ2-7; 14 nucleotides align to TRBD2. CDR1 and CDR2 (germline): MNHEY, SMNVEV (reference sequence). This CDR3 region has 19 residues. The ends lost 6 bases at V and 4 bases at J; junction bases unmatched: 17. DNA for the CDR3: TGTGCCAGCAGCGGGACAACCGGGACTAGCGGGAGTTTTGGGTACGAGCAGTACTTC. Its translation: CASSGTTGTSGSFGYEQYF.

The chain links TRBV27 to TRBJ2-7, with 8 bases that match TRBD1. The CDR3 is 14 residues long. With V trimmed by 2 bases and J by 5 bases, 5 bases remained unmatched. CDR1 and CDR2 (germline): MNHEY, SMNVEV (reference sequence). CDR3 in DNA: TGTGCCAGCAGTTTAGTCAGGGGGCTGAACGAGCAGTACTTC. It specifies CASSLVRGLNEQYF.

The J gene is TRBJ2-7, the V gene TRBV27; D is possibly TRBD1 (5 bases). From germline, CDR1 is MNHEY and CDR2 SMNVEV (reference sequence). The CDR3 spans 14 residues. The ends were cut back, 6 bases at V and 7 bases at J, with 19 bases in the middle. CDR3 residues: CASSRQGWAREQYF. CDR3 coding DNA: TGTGCCAGCAGCCGTCAGGGTTGGGCGAGGGAGCAGTACTTC.

V and J are TRBV7-3 and TRBJ2-2; D gene unclear. The germline CDR1 and CDR2 sequences are SGHTA and FQGTGA. This CDR3 is 12 amino acids long. The V gene lost 4 bases and the J gene lost 8 bases, with 8 bases spanning the gap. The CDR3 DNA sequence: TGTGCCAGCAGCTACCCGGGTGGGGAGCTGTTTTTT. Protein product: CASSYPGGELFF.

V gene TRBV6-5 combines with J gene TRBJ2-5; D perhaps matches TRBD1 (5 bases). The better agreement between TRBJ2-7 and the DNA end casts doubt on the J call. Germline loops: CDR1 MNHEY, CDR2 SVGAGI. The CDR3 spans 13 residues. The DNA of the CDR3 is TGTGCCAGCACCTCAGACAGCTCCTACGAGCAGTACTTC. It translates to CASTSDSSYEQYF.

The chain is built from TRBV28 and TRBJ2-6; 9 nucleotides line up with TRBD1. The CDR3 consists of 18 residues. Germline V gives CDR1 MDHEN, CDR2 SYDVKM. V lost 5 bases and J lost 3; bases outside the gene matches: 11. CDR3 in amino acids: CASSPTNGDRDGANVLTF. The CDR3 DNA follows: TGTGCCAGCAGTCCGACAAACGGGGACAGGGATGGGGCCAACGTCCTGACTTTC.

A few counts support this clone. The chain links TRBV6-5 to TRBJ2-7, with TRBD2 matching 7 bases. V dropped 2 bases and J dropped 2; count of bases not matched to a gene: 6. Looked up from germline, CDR1 is MNHEY and CDR2 is SVGAGI. CDR3 length equals 15 residues. CDR3 in amino acids: CASSYSSGLTYEQYF. The CDR3 bases are TGTGCCAGCAGTTACAGTAGCGGGTTGACCTACGAGCAGTACTTC.

This chain joins TRBV2 and TRBJ1-5; 7 bases fit TRBD1. The germline V gene has CDR1 SNHLY and CDR2 FYNNEI. This CDR3 has 14 residues. Losses at the gene ends were 8 bases for V and 3 bases for J; bases not matched to a gene: 7. The CDR3 protein is CASAGQTINQPQHF. The CDR3 DNA sequence: TGTGCCAGCGCGGGACAGACGATCAATCAGCCCCAGCATTTT.

This clone was picked up a small number of times. The gene calls are TRBV28 and TRBJ2-7; TRBD1 aligns across 10 bases. The CDR3 runs 14 residues. Germline V gene sequence: CDR1 MDHEN, CDR2 SYDVKM. V gave up 1 base and J gave up 7 bases; unmatched junction bases: 4. CDR3: CASSLSTGGGEQYF. The DNA of the CDR3 is TGTGCCAGCAGTTTATCGACAGGGGGCGGAGAGCAGTACTTC.

The rearrangement uses TRBV11-3 and TRBJ2-1, with 9 bases lining up with TRBD1. V lost 0 bases, J lost 8 bases, and 5 bases stayed unmatched. The CDR3 totals 15 residues. Germline values: CDR1 SGHNT, CDR2 YENEEA. The CDR3 is CASSLEGQGWDEQFF. CDR3 coding DNA: TGTGCCAGCAGCTTAGAGGGACAGGGCTGGGATGAGCAGTTCTTC.

The CDR3 DNA follows: TGTGCCACCAGCAGACCCGGGACAGGGTGGCAAGAGACCCAGTACTTC. Translation gives CATSRPGTGWQETQYF. The V gene is TRBV15, the J gene TRBJ2-5, with 9 nucleotides matching TRBD1. After removal of 2 bases from V and 2 bases from J, the junction contained 6 bases not matched to a gene. CDR1 and CDR2 (germline): LNHNV, YYDKDF (reference sequence). The CDR3 is made up of 16 amino acids.

The rearrangement joins TRBV18 to TRBJ2-1; D unclear. The CDR3 totals 12 residues. Trimming left V 0 bases short and J 9 bases short, with 6 bases between. Germline-derived CDR1 and CDR2 are KGHSH and LQKENI. CDR3 in amino acids: CASSPPGSEQFF. The CDR3 nucleotides read TGTGCCAGCTCACCACCGGGGTCTGAGCAGTTCTTC.

This clone has just one count. The chain recombines TRBV6-5 with TRBJ1-1, with no clear D. The CDR3 is 16 residues long. Trimming removed 4 bases at V and 9 bases at J, with 24 bases between. The germline CDR1 and CDR2 sequences are MNHEY and SVGAGI. This chain's CDR3 is CASSSISGGRGLKAFF. For the CDR3, the DNA is TGTGCCAGCAGTTCCATATCGGGCGGCCGCGGCTTAAAAGCTTTCTTT.

The genes are TRBV5-1 and TRBJ1-2, with D possibly matching TRBD1 (5 bases). There are 13 residues in the CDR3. Trimming pared 0 bases from V and 6 bases from J, leaving 9 bases between. Germline assignment: CDR1 SGHRS and CDR2 YFSETQ. The CDR3 spells CASSLAVQDGYTF. For the CDR3, the DNA is TGCGCCAGCAGCTTGGCCGTACAGGATGGCTACACCTTC.

CDR3 nucleotide sequence: TGTGCCAGCAGCTTAGTTTCCAGGGGGTATCATCAGCCCCAGCATTTT. Translation: CASSLVSRGYHQPQHF. V and J are TRBV7-8 and TRBJ1-5, with 7 bases fitting TRBD1. This CDR3 region has 16 residues. Unmatched junction bases numbered 8, after V lost 1 base and J lost 5 bases. Germline V CDR1 and CDR2: SGHVS, FQNEAQ. The full variable domain, its missing parts supplied by reference TRBV7-8 and TRBJ1-5, is GAGVSQSPRYKVAKRGQDVALRCDPISGHVSLFWYQQALGQGPEFLTYFQNEAQLDKSGLPSDRFFAERPEGSVSTLKIQRTQQEDSAVYLCASSLVSRGYHQPQHFGDGTRLSIL.

This rearrangement joins TRBV11-3 to TRBJ1-1; D is undetermined. This CDR3 comprises 13 residues. The germline V gene has CDR1 SGHNT and CDR2 YENEEA. V lost 4 bases, J lost 1 base, and 7 bases lay in between. CDR3 nucleotides: TGTGCCAGCAGCTCTCGGGCGAACACTGAAGCTTTCTTT. Amino acid sequence: CASSSRANTEAFF.